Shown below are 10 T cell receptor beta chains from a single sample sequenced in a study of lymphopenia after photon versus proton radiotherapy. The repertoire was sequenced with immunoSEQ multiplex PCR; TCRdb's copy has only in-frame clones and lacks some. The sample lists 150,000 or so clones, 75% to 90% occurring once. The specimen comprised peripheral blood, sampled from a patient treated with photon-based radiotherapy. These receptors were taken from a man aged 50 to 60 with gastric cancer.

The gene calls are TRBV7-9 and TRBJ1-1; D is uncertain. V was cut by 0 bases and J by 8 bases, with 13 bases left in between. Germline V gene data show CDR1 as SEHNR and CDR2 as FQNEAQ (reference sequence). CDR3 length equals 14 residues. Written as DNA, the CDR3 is TGTGCCAGCAGCTTAGCGTCGGGGAGGAGGGAAGCTTTCTTT. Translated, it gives CASSLASGRREAFF.

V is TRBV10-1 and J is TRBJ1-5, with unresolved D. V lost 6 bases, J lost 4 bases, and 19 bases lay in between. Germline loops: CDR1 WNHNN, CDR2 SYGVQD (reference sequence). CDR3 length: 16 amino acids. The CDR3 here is CASRAEPDGENQPQHF. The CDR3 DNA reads TGCGCCAGCAGAGCCGAACCGGACGGGGAAAATCAGCCCCAGCATTTT.

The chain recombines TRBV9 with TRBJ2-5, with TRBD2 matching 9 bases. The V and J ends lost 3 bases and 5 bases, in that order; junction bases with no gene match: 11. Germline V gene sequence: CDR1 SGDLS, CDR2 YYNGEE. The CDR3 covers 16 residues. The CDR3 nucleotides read TGTGCCAGCAGCGCCTCCGGGACTAGCAAAGAGGAGACCCAGTACTTC. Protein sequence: CASSASGTSKEETQYF.

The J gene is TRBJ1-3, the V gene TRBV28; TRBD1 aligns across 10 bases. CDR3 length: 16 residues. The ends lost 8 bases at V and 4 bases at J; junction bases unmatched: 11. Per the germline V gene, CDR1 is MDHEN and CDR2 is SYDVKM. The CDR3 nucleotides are TGTGCCAGCTCCTCGCCGGGACAGGGGTCGGGAAACACCATATATTTT. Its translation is CASSSPGQGSGNTIYF.

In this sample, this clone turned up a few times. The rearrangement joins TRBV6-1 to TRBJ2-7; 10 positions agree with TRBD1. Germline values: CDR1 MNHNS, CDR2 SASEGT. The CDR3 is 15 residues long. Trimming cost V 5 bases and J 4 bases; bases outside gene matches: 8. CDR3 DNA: TGTGCCAGCAGTTCCCGGGACAGGGGTGGGTACGAGCAGTACTTC. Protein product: CASSSRDRGGYEQYF.

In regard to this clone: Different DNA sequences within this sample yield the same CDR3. This chain's CDR3 is CASGDSNQPQHF. CDR3 coding DNA: TGTGCCAGCGGGGATAGCAATCAGCCCCAGCATTTT. The chain combines TRBV7-9 with TRBJ1-5, with D unclear. The CDR3 is 12 residues long. Trimming cost V 8 bases and J 0 bases, with 5 bases left between them. Germline CDR1 reads SEHNR; CDR2 reads FQNEAQ (reference sequence). Based on the CDR3 plus reference TRBV7-9 and TRBJ1-5, the full variable domain is DTGVSQNPRHKITKRGQNVTFRCDPISEHNRLYWYRQTLGQGPEFLTYFQNEAQLEKSRLLSDRFSAERPKGSFSTLEIQRTEQGDSAMYLCASGDSNQPQHFGDGTRLSIL.

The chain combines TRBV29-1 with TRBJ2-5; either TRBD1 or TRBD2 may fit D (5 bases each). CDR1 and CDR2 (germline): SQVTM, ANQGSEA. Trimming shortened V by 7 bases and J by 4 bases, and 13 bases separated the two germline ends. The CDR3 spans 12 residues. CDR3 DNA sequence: TGCAGCGGACGTACAGGAGGAGAGACCCAGTACTTC. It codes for CSGRTGGETQYF.

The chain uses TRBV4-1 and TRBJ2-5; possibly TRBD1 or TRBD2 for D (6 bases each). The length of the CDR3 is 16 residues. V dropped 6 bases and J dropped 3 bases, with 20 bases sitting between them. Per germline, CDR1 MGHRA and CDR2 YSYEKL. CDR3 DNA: TGCGCCAGCAGTCTCGGGGTAGCGCGGGACAAAGAGACCCAGTACTTC. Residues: CASSLGVARDKETQYF.

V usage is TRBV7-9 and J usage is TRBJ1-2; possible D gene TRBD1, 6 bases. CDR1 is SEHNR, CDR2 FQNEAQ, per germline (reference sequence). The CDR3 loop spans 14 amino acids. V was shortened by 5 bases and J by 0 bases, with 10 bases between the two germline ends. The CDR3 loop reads CASSRGGPNYGYTF. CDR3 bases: TGTGCCAGCAGCAGAGGGGGGCCTAACTATGGCTACACCTTC. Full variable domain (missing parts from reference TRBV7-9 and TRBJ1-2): DTGVSQNPRHKITKRGQNVTFRCDPISEHNRLYWYRQTLGQGPEFLTYFQNEAQLEKSRLLSDRFSAERPKGSFSTLEIQRTEQGDSAMYLCASSRGGPNYGYTFGSGTRLTVV.

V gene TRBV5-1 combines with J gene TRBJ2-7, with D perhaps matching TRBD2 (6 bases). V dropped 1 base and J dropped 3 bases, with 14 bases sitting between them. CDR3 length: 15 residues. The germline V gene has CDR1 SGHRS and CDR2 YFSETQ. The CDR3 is CASSLSPTSLYEQYF. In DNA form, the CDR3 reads TGCGCCAGCAGCTTGTCCCCCACTAGCCTCTACGAGCAGTACTTC.